One and the same sample provided the 17 T cell receptor beta chains below, sequenced in a study of blood T cells in healthy people across ages. A sample-barcoded 5' primer and a J-beta primer mix were used in a second PCR of about 6 to 12 cycles. TCRdb analysed the 5' RACE reads with MiXCR anew, one entry per CDR3 protein. The sample yields approximately 800,000 distinct CDR3 sequences, more than 25% seen once. In addition, the sample was reused for a study of T cells of mothers and their children.

Sequenced sample: blood. These receptors were taken from a boy aged 5-17 years in good health.

This chain connects TRBV9 to TRBJ2-6, with a tentative D call TRBD1 (5 bases). CDR3 size: 15 residues. Germline V CDR1 and CDR2: SGDLS, YYNGEE. V was clipped by 7 bases and J by 0 bases, with 11 bases between them. CDR3 sequence reads: CASAWGPSGANVLTF. CDR3 in DNA: TGTGCCAGCGCGTGGGGCCCCTCTGGGGCCAACGTCCTGACTTTC.

The rearrangement uses TRBV5-1 and TRBJ2-1; 7 bases map to TRBD1. Unmatched junction bases numbered 13, after V lost 4 bases and J lost 9 bases. The CDR3 has 15 residues. In germline, CDR1 is SGHRS, CDR2 YFSETQ. Written as DNA, the CDR3 is TGCGCCAGCAGCCGCGACAGGGTCGTGGCCGGTGAGCAGTTCTTC. Its translation is CASSRDRVVAGEQFF.

The genes are TRBV20-1 and TRBJ2-1, with D hard to call. Germline lookup yields CDR1 DFQATT and CDR2 SNEGSKA (reference sequence). The CDR3 loop spans 15 amino acids. Trimming shortened V by 0 bases and J by 0 bases, and 9 bases separated the two germline ends. The DNA for the CDR3 is TGCAGTGCTAGAGAAACGGCTAGCTCCTACAATGAGCAGTTCTTC. Translated: CSARETASSYNEQFF.

This clonotype was counted only a few times. This sequence joins TRBV12-3 or TRBV12-4 and TRBJ2-6; D gene unclear. There are 18 residues in the CDR3. Trimming removed 5 bases from V and 1 base from J, with 18 bases in between. This CDR3 is CASSDSLVDKSGANVLTF. CDR3 nucleotide sequence: TGTGCCAGCAGTGATTCCTTGGTCGACAAGTCTGGGGCCAACGTCCTGACTTTC.

The V gene is TRBV12-3 or TRBV12-4, the J gene TRBJ2-5, with TRBD2 matching over 9 bases. Trimming took 5 bases from V and 6 from J; bases not matched to a gene: 13. This CDR3 contains 16 residues. As DNA, the CDR3 is TGTGCCAGCAGTCCCGCCGGGCGGGGGGGCGGAAAGACCCAGTACTTC. This codes for CASSPAGRGGGKTQYF.

The gene calls are TRBV24-1 and TRBJ2-6; D remains ambiguous. The CDR3 contains 14 residues. Looked up from germline, CDR1 is KGHDR and CDR2 is SFDVKD. V lost 5 bases and J lost 2, with 6 bases in between. Here the CDR3 reads CATSVSTGANVLTF. The CDR3 coding sequence is TGTGCCACCAGTGTCAGTACTGGGGCCAACGTCCTGACTTTC.

V usage is TRBV6-6 and J usage is TRBJ1-2; TRBD1 is a possible D gene (6 bases). This CDR3 is 16 amino acids long. Trimming removed 4 bases from V and 4 bases from J, with 19 bases in between. CDR1 and CDR2 (germline): MNHNY, SVGAGI (reference sequence). The CDR3 reads CASSSTGRGGGYGYTF. The CDR3 DNA is TGTGCCAGCAGTTCGACGGGAAGGGGGGGAGGCTATGGCTACACCTTC.

The chain combines TRBV20-1 with TRBJ1-3, with no clear D. In germline, CDR1 is DFQATT, CDR2 SNEGSKA (reference sequence). V lost 6 bases and J 2 bases, leaving 11 bases between the germline ends. The CDR3 totals 13 residues. The CDR3 reads CSAPLPAGNTIYF. In DNA, the CDR3 is TGCAGTGCCCCACTGCCTGCTGGAAACACCATATATTTT.

This clonotype was seen more than once but under ten times. The V call is TRBV7-6, the J call TRBJ2-5, with 8 nucleotides matching TRBD2. The CDR3 has 15 residues. After removal of 1 base from V and 1 base from J, the junction contained 2 bases not matched to a gene. Germline CDR1 reads SGHVS; CDR2 reads FNYEAQ. The CDR3 here is CASSLGAGVQETQYF. The CDR3 DNA sequence: TGTGCCAGCAGCTTAGGAGCGGGGGTCCAAGAGACCCAGTACTTC.

V and J are TRBV28 and TRBJ2-2, with TRBD2 identical over 10 bases. In germline, CDR1 is MDHEN, CDR2 SYDVKM. This CDR3 comprises 16 residues. J lost 5 bases, V lost 6 bases, and 9 bases had no gene match. The CDR3 spells CASSTSGAPGTGELFF. CDR3 bases: TGTGCCAGCAGCACTAGCGGGGCCCCCGGAACCGGGGAGCTGTTTTTT.

This clonotype was picked up a small number of times. The chain uses TRBV7-2 and TRBJ2-5; 7 bases agree with TRBD1. The V segment lost 8 bases and the J segment 2 bases; nucleotides outside the gene matches: 8. Germline V gene lookup returns CDR1 SGHTA and CDR2 FQGNSA. This CDR3 region has 14 residues. The CDR3 here is CASGWAGGQETQYF. CDR3 nucleotide sequence: TGTGCCAGCGGCTGGGCAGGGGGACAAGAGACCCAGTACTTC.

This chain joins TRBV14 and TRBJ1-4; the match to TRBD1 covers 8 bases. The CDR3 runs 16 residues. Germline V gives CDR1 SGHDN, CDR2 FVKESK. The V gene end was trimmed by 3 bases and the J gene end by 5 bases; junction bases not matched to a gene: 8. The CDR3: CASSHRGPTGNEKLFF. In DNA form, the CDR3 reads TGTGCCAGCAGCCACAGGGGGCCTACCGGGAATGAAAAACTGTTTTTT.

This clonotype was observed a handful of times. V and J are TRBV4-2 and TRBJ2-3, with D hard to call. The V end was cut by 4 bases, the J end by 2 bases, with 13 bases between. The CDR3 contains 15 residues. Germline V gene lookup returns CDR1 LGHNA and CDR2 YNFKEQ. CDR3 DNA sequence: TGTGCCAGCAGCCGACCACAACCGAACACAGATACGCAGTATTTT. Protein: CASSRPQPNTDTQYF.

The chain is built from TRBV30 and TRBJ2-5, with D perhaps TRBD1 or TRBD2 (5 bases each). The CDR3 is made up of 14 amino acids. Germline V lookup: CDR1 GTSNPN, CDR2 SVGIG (reference sequence). V was pared by 0 bases and J by 5 bases, with 13 bases between. The CDR3 nucleotides are TGTGCCTGGAGTGTAAAGGGGAGACGGGAGACCCAGTACTTC. This gives the protein CAWSVKGRRETQYF.

This clonotype has only one observation. The V and J genes are TRBV3-1 and TRBJ2-2; possible D gene TRBD1, 6 bases. This CDR3 region has 15 residues. V lost 4 bases and J 6 bases, leaving 15 bases between the germline ends. Germline CDR1 LGHDT, CDR2 YNNKEL (reference sequence). CDR3 loop: CASSRDRRLAGELFF. As DNA, the CDR3 is TGTGCCAGCAGCCGCGACAGGAGGTTGGCCGGGGAGCTGTTTTTT.

The chain couples TRBV27 to TRBJ2-1; 10 nucleotides line up with TRBD2. V shed 2 bases and J 4 bases; nucleotides not matched to a gene: 8. Germline V lookup: CDR1 MNHEY, CDR2 SMNVEV (reference sequence). The CDR3 runs to 17 residues. The CDR3 DNA is TGTGCCAGCAGTTTAGGGGCTAGCGGGGGACCATACAATGAGCAGTTCTTC. Translation gives CASSLGASGGPYNEQFF.

The sample holds one count of this clonotype. The chain recombines TRBV28 with TRBJ2-5; 7 bases agree with TRBD2. The tail of the sequence fits TRBJ2-7 better, so the J call may be wrong. Germline V gene sequence: CDR1 MDHEN, CDR2 SYDVKM. The CDR3 length is 16 residues. The CDR3 loop reads CASSLGPGGGIYEQYF. CDR3 DNA sequence: TGTGCCAGCAGTTTAGGTCCGGGGGGTGGTATCTACGAGCAGTACTTC.